This TCR beta chain was identified during a study of cytotoxic CD8 clonotypes in ibrutinib-treated CLL. At the level of the study: The study recorded mean values of approximately 260,000 productive templates and 90,000 to 100,000 productive rearrangements per sample.

Unmatched junction bases numbered 18, after V lost 4 bases and J lost 5 bases. Germline CDR1 SGHTA, CDR2 FQGNSA. The CDR3 consists of 19 residues. Assay used: immunoSEQ multiplex PCR; TCRdb lists only in-frame clones, some missing. The table includes 110,000 to 150,000 clones, 70% to 80% detected once. Broader study findings: Public clonotypes, an uncommon group, contracted or remained stable on treatment. Clonality went higher at ibrutinib response and then dropped back toward baseline at progression.

For this clone: The antigen is undetermined.

Approximately 1.9 micrograms of genomic DNA came from cryopreserved PBMCs for TCR beta libraries. The rearrangement joins TRBV7-2 to TRBJ2-3; 10 bases are a match to TRBD2. This TCR came from a human donor with chronic lymphocytic leukemia. This specimen was PBMCs, taken after 24 months of ibrutinib treatment. CDR3 protein: CASSSPPAGGNQLGDTQYF. In DNA, the CDR3 is TGTGCCAGCAGCTCCCCCCCAGCGGGGGGGAATCAGCTGGGAGATACGCAGTATTTT. The full variable domain, in which reference TRBV7-2 and TRBJ2-3 provide the parts outside the CDR3, is GAGVSQSPSNKVTEKGKDVELRCDPISGHTALYWYRQSLGQGLEFLIYFQGNSAPDKSGLPSDRFSAERTGGSVSTLTIQRTQQEDSAVYLCASSSPPAGGNQLGDTQYFGPGTRLTVL.